The 2 T cell receptor beta chains given below trace back to one sample, sequenced in a study of breast tumors, draining lymph nodes, adjacent tissues. Each CDR3 protein gets one entry after TCRdb re-called the multiplex PCR reads with MiXCR. This sample yields 20,000 to 25,000 distinct CDR3 sequences, of which 45% to 75% are seen a single time; around 15% belongs to the top ten. Sequenced sample: breast tumor tissue. These receptors all come from a female donor with breast cancer. Some clones in this sample may be carry-over from other donors' samples.

V usage is TRBV7-9 and J usage is TRBJ1-2, with D possibly TRBD1 on 5 matching bases. Trimming took off 5 bases at V and 6 bases at J, with 13 bases between the two ends. The CDR3 runs to 13 residues. The V gene's germline CDR1 is SEHNR and CDR2 FQNEAQ (reference sequence). The CDR3 DNA reads as TGTGCCAGCAGCGAGGGGCAGGGTGATGGCTACACCTTC. Protein sequence: CASSEGQGDGYTF.

This rearrangement joins TRBV29-1 to TRBJ1-2; possibly TRBD1 for D (6 bases). The V gene lost 3 bases and the J gene lost 6 bases, with 17 bases spanning the gap. Germline V gene sequence: CDR1 SQVTM, CDR2 ANQGSEA. This CDR3 region has 14 residues. This CDR3 is CSVDHPGADHGYTF. DNA for the CDR3: TGCAGCGTTGATCACCCAGGGGCCGATCATGGCTACACCTTC. Full variable domain (outside the CDR3, taken from reference TRBV29-1 and TRBJ1-2): SAVISQKPSRDICQRGTSLTIQCQVDSQVTMMFWYRQQPGQSLTLIATANQGSEATYESGFVIDKFPISRPNLTFSTLTVSNMSPEDSSIYLCSVDHPGADHGYTFGSGTRLTVV.